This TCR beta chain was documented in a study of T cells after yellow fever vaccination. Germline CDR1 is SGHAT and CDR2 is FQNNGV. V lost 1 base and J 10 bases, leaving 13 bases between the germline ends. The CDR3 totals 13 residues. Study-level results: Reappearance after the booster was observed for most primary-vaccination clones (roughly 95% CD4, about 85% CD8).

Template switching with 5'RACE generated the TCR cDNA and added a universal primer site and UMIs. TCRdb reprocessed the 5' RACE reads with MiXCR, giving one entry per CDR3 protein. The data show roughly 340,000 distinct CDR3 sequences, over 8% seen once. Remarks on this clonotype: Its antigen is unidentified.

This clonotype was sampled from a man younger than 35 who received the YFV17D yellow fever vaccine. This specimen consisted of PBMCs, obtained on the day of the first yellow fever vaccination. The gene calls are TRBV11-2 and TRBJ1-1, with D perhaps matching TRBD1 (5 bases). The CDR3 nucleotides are TGTGCCAGCAGCTTAGTTGCGGGGGTTCCAGCTTTCTTT. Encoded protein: CASSLVAGVPAFF. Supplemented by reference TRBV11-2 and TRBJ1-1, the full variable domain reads EAGVAQSPRYKIIEKRQSVAFWCNPISGHATLYWYQQILGQGPKLLIQFQNNGVVDDSQLPKDRFSAERLKGVDSTLKIQPAKLEDSAVYLCASSLVAGVPAFFGQGTRLTVV.